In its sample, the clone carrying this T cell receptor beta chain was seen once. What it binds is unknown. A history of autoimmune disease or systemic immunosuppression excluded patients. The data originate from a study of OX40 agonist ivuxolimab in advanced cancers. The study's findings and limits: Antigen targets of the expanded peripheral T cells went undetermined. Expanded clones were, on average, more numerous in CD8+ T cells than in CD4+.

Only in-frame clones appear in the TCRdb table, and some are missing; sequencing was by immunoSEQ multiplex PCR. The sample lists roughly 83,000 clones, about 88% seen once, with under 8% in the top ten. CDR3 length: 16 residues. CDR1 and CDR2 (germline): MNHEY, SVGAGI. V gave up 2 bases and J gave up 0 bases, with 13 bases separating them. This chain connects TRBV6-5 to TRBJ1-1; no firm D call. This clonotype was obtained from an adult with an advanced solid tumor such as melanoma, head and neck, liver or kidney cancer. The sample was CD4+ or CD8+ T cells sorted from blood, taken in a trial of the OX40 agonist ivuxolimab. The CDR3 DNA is TGTGCCAGCAGTTACAATTCGGGAGGGATGAACACTGAAGCTTTCTTT. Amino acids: CASSYNSGGMNTEAFF.